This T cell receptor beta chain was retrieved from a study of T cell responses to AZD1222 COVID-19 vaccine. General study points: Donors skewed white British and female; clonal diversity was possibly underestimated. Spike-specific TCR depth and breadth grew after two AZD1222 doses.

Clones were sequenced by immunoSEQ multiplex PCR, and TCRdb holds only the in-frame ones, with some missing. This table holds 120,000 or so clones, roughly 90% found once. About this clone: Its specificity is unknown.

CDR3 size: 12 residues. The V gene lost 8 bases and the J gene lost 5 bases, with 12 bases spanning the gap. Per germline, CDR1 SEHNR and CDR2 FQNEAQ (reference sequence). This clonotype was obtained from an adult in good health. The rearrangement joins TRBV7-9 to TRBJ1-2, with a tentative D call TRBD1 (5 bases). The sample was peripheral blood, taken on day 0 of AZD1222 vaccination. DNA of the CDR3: TGTGCCAGCTTCCTGGGGGGTTATGGCTACACCTTC. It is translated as CASFLGGYGYTF.